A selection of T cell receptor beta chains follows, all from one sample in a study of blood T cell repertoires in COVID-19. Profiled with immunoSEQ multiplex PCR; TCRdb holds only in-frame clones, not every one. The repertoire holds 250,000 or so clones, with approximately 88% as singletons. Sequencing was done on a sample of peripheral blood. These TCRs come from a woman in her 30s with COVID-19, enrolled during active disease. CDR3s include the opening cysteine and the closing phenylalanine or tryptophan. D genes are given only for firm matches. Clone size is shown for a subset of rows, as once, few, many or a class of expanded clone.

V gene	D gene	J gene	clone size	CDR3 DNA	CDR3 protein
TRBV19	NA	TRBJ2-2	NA	TGTGCCAGTAGTATAACCGGGGCCGGGGAGCTGTTTTTT	CASSITGAGELFF
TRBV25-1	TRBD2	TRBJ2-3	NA	TGTGCCAGCAGTGAAACACCGGGACTAGCGGGGGGGGATACGCAGTATTTT	CASSETPGLAGGDTQYF
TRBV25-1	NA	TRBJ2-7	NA	TGTGCCAGCATCTACGGAGGCGAGCAGTACTTC	CASIYGGEQYF
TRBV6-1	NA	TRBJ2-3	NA	TGTGCCAGCAGTGAATGGCGGGACACGCAGTATTTT	CASSEWRDTQYF
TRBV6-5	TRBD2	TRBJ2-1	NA	TGTGCCAGCCGGACTAGCGGGATCCATGAGCAGTTCTTC	CASRTSGIHEQFF
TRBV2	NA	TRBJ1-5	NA	TGTGCCAGCCCGGGGGGGAGCAATCAGCCCCAGCATTTT	CASPGGSNQPQHF
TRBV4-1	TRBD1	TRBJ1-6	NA	TGCGCCAGCAGCCCGCTGACGGACAGGGGCCCTTATAATTCACCCCTCCACTTT	CASSPLTDRGPYNSPLHF
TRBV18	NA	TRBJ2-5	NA	TGTGCCAGCTCACCACCTTACCAGCGAGAGACCCAGTACTTC	CASSPPYQRETQYF
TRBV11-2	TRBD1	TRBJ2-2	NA	TGTGCCAGCACCCGGGACAGGGGTTTTAACACCGGGGAGCTGTTTTTT	CASTRDRGFNTGELFF
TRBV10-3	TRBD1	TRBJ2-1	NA	TGTGCCATCAGTGGGGACAGGGAAGACAATGAGCAGTTCTTC	CAISGDREDNEQFF
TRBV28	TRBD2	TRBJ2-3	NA	TGTGCCAGCAGTCCCCTGGGACTAGCCGGAGATACGCAGTATTTT	CASSPLGLAGDTQYF
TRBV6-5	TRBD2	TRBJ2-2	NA	TGTGCCAGCAACCCTAATAGCGGGGGGGAGCTGTTTTTT	CASNPNSGGELFF
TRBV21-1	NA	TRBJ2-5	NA	TGTGCCAGCGTGGCTAGCGCGCAAGAGACCCAGTACTTC	CASVASAQETQYF
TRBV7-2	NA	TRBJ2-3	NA	TGTGCCAGCAGCCAACAGGGCCCCACAGATACGCAGTATTTT	CASSQQGPTDTQYF
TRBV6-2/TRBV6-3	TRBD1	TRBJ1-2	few	TGTGCCAGCAGTTACGCCGGACAGGGCTATGGCTACACCTTC	CASSYAGQGYGYTF
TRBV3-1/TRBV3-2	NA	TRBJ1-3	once	TGTGCCAGCAGCCAAGTAGAGGGCAGCTCTGGAAACACCATATATTTT	CASSQVEGSSGNTIYF
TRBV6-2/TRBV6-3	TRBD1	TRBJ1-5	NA	TGTGCCAGCAGCATACAGGGGTGGAAGCAGCCCCAGCATTTT	CASSIQGWKQPQHF
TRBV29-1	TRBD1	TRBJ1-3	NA	TGCAGCGTGTCCCCAGGGGGAACTGGAAACACCATATATTTT	CSVSPGGTGNTIYF
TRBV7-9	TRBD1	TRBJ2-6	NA	TGTGCCAGCATAGGGGGCGGCTCTGGGGCCAACGTCCTGACTTTC	CASIGGGSGANVLTF
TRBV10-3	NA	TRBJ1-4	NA	TGTGCCATCAGTGGTACAAAGACACCAACTAATGAAAAACTGTTTTTT	CAISGTKTPTNEKLFF
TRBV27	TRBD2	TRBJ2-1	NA	TGTGCCAGCAGGGCGGGGGGGGCTGAGCAGTTCTTC	CASRAGGAEQFF
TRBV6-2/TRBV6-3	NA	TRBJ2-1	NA	TGTGCCAGCAGTTCCCCCAGAACAGGGTGGACCTACAATGAGCAGTTCTTC	CASSSPRTGWTYNEQFF
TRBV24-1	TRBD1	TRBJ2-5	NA	TGTGCCACCAGTGATACAGGGGGCCAAGAGACCCAGTACTTC	CATSDTGGQETQYF
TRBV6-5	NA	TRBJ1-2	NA	TGTGCCAGCAGTTACAGAACTCCGACGGCCGGGGGCTACACCTTC	CASSYRTPTAGGYTF
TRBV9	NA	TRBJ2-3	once	TGTGCCAGCAGCCCCGGCGGGCATAAGGTGACAGATACGCAGTATTTT	CASSPGGHKVTDTQYF
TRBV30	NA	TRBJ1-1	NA	TGTGCCTGGAAACAGGTGAACACTGAAGCTTTCTTT	CAWKQVNTEAFF
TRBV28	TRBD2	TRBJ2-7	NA	TGTGCCAGCAGTCCAACGGGACTAGCGGGAGGCTCTCTGGACGAGCAGTACTTC	CASSPTGLAGGSLDEQYF
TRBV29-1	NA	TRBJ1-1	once	TGCAGCGTTGAGTTATGGCAGTCAATCGAAGCTTTCTTT	CSVELWQSIEAFF
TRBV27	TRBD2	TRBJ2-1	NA	TGTGCCAGCAGTCCCGGACTAGCGGAGCAGTTCTTC	CASSPGLAEQFF
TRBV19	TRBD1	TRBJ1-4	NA	TGTGCCAGTAGTGGCCCGGGACAGGAGAATGAAAAACTGTTTTTT	CASSGPGQENEKLFF
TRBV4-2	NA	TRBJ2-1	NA	TGTGCCAGCAGCCAAGTAGAGGGAAATGAGCAGTTCTTC	CASSQVEGNEQFF
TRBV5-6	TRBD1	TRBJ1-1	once	TGTGCCAGCAGCTTGGTGGACAGGGCTGAAGCTTTCTTT	CASSLVDRAEAFF
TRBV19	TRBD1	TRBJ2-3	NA	TGTGCCAGTACCCCAGGTCGGGGACAGGGGCCCATAGCGGTCACAGATACGCAGTATTTT	CASTPGRGQGPIAVTDTQYF
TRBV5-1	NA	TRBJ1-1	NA	TGCGCCAGCAGCCCTGACGGGGTTGGCATGAACACTGAAGCTTTCTTT	CASSPDGVGMNTEAFF
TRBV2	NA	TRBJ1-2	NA	TGTGCCAGCAGTGAAGGCTTGGGCAGTCCTAACTATGGCTACACCTTC	CASSEGLGSPNYGYTF